The 26 T cell receptor beta chains presented below share a single source sample, sequenced in a study of blood T cell repertoires in COVID-19. Sequenced by immunoSEQ multiplex PCR; TCRdb stores in-frame clones only, minus some. The repertoire consists of about 140,000 clones, with 85% to 90% occurring once and the leading ten covering roughly 8.7%. The sequencing sample was made of peripheral blood. The receptors here all came from a woman aged 60-75 years with acute or convalescent COVID-19.

The gene calls are TRBV3-1 (or the pseudogene TRBV3-2) and TRBJ2-7; maybe TRBD2 (7 bases). The CDR3 consists of 15 residues. Germline lookup yields CDR1 LGHDT and CDR2 YNNKEL (reference sequence). V shed 3 bases and J shed 7 bases, with 19 bases lying between them. The CDR3 loop reads CASSHGGRGRSEQYF. In DNA, the CDR3 is TGTGCCAGCAGCCACGGGGGGCGGGGGCGTTCGGAGCAGTACTTC.

V and J are TRBV5-4 and TRBJ2-1, with 11 nucleotides matching TRBD2. Germline-derived CDR1 and CDR2 are SGHNT and YYREEE (reference sequence). This CDR3 comprises 16 residues. With 3 bases clipped from V and 7 bases from J, the junction kept 9 bases outside the gene matches. CDR3 sequence: CASSSLAGAGGNEQFF. CDR3 coding DNA: TGTGCCAGCAGCTCACTAGCGGGGGCTGGGGGTAATGAGCAGTTCTTC. Together with reference TRBV5-4 and TRBJ2-1, the CDR3 gives the full variable domain: ETGVTQSPTHLIKTRGQQVTLRCSSQSGHNTVSWYQQALGQGPQFIFQYYREEENGRGNFPPRFSGLQFPNYSSELNVNALELDDSALYLCASSSLAGAGGNEQFFGPGTRLTVL.

This chain connects TRBV7-8 to TRBJ2-7; D is uncertain. Trimming stripped 6 bases from V and 4 bases from J, with 13 bases between. Germline V lookup: CDR1 SGHVS, CDR2 FQNEAQ. The length of the CDR3 is 13 residues. CDR3 sequence: CASRGRSLYEQYF. CDR3 sequence (DNA): TGTGCCAGCAGAGGCAGGTCTTTATACGAGCAGTACTTC.

V is TRBV9 and J is TRBJ2-1; 8 bases are a match to TRBD2. CDR3 size: 16 residues. From germline, CDR1 is SGDLS and CDR2 YYNGEE. V lost 3 bases to trimming and J lost 0 bases; unmatched junction nucleotides: 5. The CDR3 region has the DNA TGTGCCAGCAGCGAATCCGGGGGGGTCTCCTACAATGAGCAGTTCTTC. Protein product: CASSESGGVSYNEQFF.

This clone has just one count. CDR3 DNA sequence: TGTGCCAGCAGCCTAGCCGCCTACGAGCAGTACTTC. Protein product: CASSLAAYEQYF. The chain carries TRBV5-6 and TRBJ2-7; weak D call: TRBD2 (5 bases). The CDR3 covers 12 residues. Trimming left V 4 bases short and J 2 bases short, with 7 bases between. Germline V CDR1 and CDR2: SGHDT, YYEEEE.

This chain uses TRBV12-3 or TRBV12-4 with TRBJ1-3; D ambiguous. The CDR3 has 13 amino acids. The V end lost 5 bases, the J end lost 1 base, and 6 bases lay between the germline ends. The CDR3 protein is CASSPVSGNTIYF. Here the CDR3 DNA reads TGTGCCAGCAGTCCTGTATCTGGAAACACCATATATTTT.

This chain links TRBV19 with TRBJ2-7; 8 nucleotides line up with TRBD1. CDR1 is LNHDA and CDR2 is SQIVND in the germline V gene (reference sequence). With V trimmed by 5 bases and J by 1 base, 13 bases remained unmatched. The length of the CDR3 is 17 residues. The CDR3, as DNA: TGTGCCAGTAGTCCCCGGGGCAGGGGGCGGGGATCCTACGAGCAGTACTTC. Translation: CASSPRGRGRGSYEQYF.

J is TRBJ1-5 and V is TRBV12-5; 8 bases align to TRBD1. Germline values: CDR1 LGHNT, CDR2 FRNRAP. With V trimmed by 4 bases and J by 1 base, 6 bases remained unmatched. The CDR3 is 16 residues long. In DNA, the CDR3 is TGTGCTAGTGGTTCCGGACAGGGTAGGAGCAATCAGCCCCAGCATTTT. It specifies CASGSGQGRSNQPQHF.

This clone has only one observation. The V gene is TRBV11-1, the J gene TRBJ1-2; D is unclear. The CDR3 has 13 amino acids. Germline CDR1 is SGHAT and CDR2 is FQDESV (reference sequence). Trimming took 3 bases from V and 6 from J, leaving 11 bases between them. The CDR3 is CASSFEGRNGYTF. The CDR3 coding sequence is TGTGCCAGCAGCTTCGAAGGGAGGAATGGCTACACCTTC.

V and J are TRBV5-1 and TRBJ1-3, with TRBD1 matching over 8 bases. The V and J ends lost 7 bases and 0 bases, in that order; junction bases with no gene match: 3. The germline V gene has CDR1 SGHRS and CDR2 YFSETQ. This CDR3 has 14 amino acids. The CDR3 sequence is CASGTGDSGNTIYF. DNA of the CDR3: TGCGCCAGCGGGACAGGTGACTCTGGAAACACCATATATTTT.

The chain is built from TRBV28 and TRBJ1-5, with a possible D match to TRBD1 (5 bases). Trimming pared 11 bases from V and 11 bases from J, leaving 16 bases between. This CDR3 region has 11 residues. CDR1 MDHEN and CDR2 SYDVKM come from the germline V gene. CDR3 bases: TGTGCCTGTAACTCTCAGGGTTCCCAGCATTTT. Translating it yields CACNSQGSQHF.

This rearrangement joins TRBV6-2 or TRBV6-3 to TRBJ2-2; D is possibly TRBD1 (6 bases). The CDR3 is 15 residues long. Germline-derived CDR1 and CDR2 are MNHEY and SVGEGT. V gave up 6 bases and J gave up 3 bases, with 14 bases separating them. The CDR3 DNA sequence: TGTGCCAGCAGCGCCCTAGGGGGAGACACCGGGGAGCTGTTTTTT. Amino acid sequence: CASSALGGDTGELFF.

The chain combines TRBV19 with TRBJ1-4, with D perhaps matching TRBD1 (6 bases). The V gene's germline CDR1 is LNHDA and CDR2 SQIVND (reference sequence). This CDR3 is 13 amino acids long. V was trimmed by 7 bases and J by 8 bases, leaving 14 bases between them. The DNA of the CDR3 is TGTGCCAGTACTAACAGGGTAGACGAAAAACTGTTTTTT. Translating gives CASTNRVDEKLFF.

CDR3 sequence reads: CASSLGAGSGNTIYF. The CDR3 DNA is TGTGCCAGCAGTTTAGGGGCAGGCTCTGGAAACACCATATATTTT. The chain combines TRBV28 with TRBJ1-3; D possibly corresponds to TRBD1 (5 bases). Deletions cut 2 bases from V and 0 bases from J, with 8 bases between. Germline V gene data show CDR1 as MDHEN and CDR2 as SYDVKM. The CDR3 totals 15 residues.

The CDR3 region is CASSLVGRGTDTQYF. CDR3 nucleotides: TGTGCCAGCAGCTTAGTTGGGAGGGGCACAGATACGCAGTATTTT. J is TRBJ2-3 and V is TRBV7-2, with TRBD2 matching over 7 bases. This CDR3 contains 15 residues. The germline CDR1 and CDR2 sequences are SGHTA and FQGNSA. With V trimmed by 1 base and J by 1 base, 2 bases remained unmatched.

This clone was seen only a few times. CDR3 sequence: CASSIGGGRHTDTQYF. In DNA, the CDR3 is TGTGCCAGTAGTATAGGCGGGGGTCGCCACACAGATACGCAGTATTTT. V is TRBV19 and J is TRBJ2-3; 7 positions agree with TRBD2. Per germline, CDR1 LNHDA and CDR2 SQIVND (reference sequence). The CDR3 totals 16 residues. V shed 1 base and J 2 bases; nucleotides not matched to a gene: 6.

This clone was recorded a few times. The CDR3 nucleotides are TGTGCCAGCAGCGCTGGTGGCTGGAGGGACGAGCAGTACTTC. Protein sequence: CASSAGGWRDEQYF. This chain joins TRBV9 and TRBJ2-7; the D gene is possibly TRBD2 (6 bases). V was pared by 3 bases and J by 5 bases, with 15 bases between. The CDR3 extends over 14 amino acids. Germline V gene lookup returns CDR1 SGDLS and CDR2 YYNGEE.

The chain recombines TRBV28 with TRBJ2-5; TRBD2 agrees at 14 bases. V dropped 4 bases and J dropped 4; count of bases not matched to a gene: 8. CDR1 MDHEN and CDR2 SYDVKM come from the germline V gene. The CDR3 contains 17 residues. The DNA of the CDR3 is TGTGCCAGCAGTTCCCTTGGACTAGCGGGGGGTGGAGAGACCCAGTACTTC. Translation gives CASSSLGLAGGGETQYF.

V is TRBV12-3 or TRBV12-4 and J is TRBJ1-5; D ambiguous. The CDR3 is 12 residues long. The V end lost 5 bases, the J end lost 8 bases, and 10 bases lay between the germline ends. CDR3 sequence: CASSGGLKPQHF. Written as DNA, the CDR3 is TGTGCCAGCAGTGGAGGTTTGAAGCCCCAGCATTTT.

This clone was detected once. The chain couples TRBV9 to TRBJ2-1; TRBD2 agrees at 8 bases. This CDR3 comprises 16 residues. Germline loops: CDR1 SGDLS, CDR2 YYNGEE. Trimming cost V 0 bases and J 3 bases; bases outside gene matches: 5. CDR3 in DNA: TGTGCCAGCAGCGTAGACGGCGGGGGGTACTACAATGAGCAGTTCTTC. Protein sequence: CASSVDGGGYYNEQFF.

This chain joins TRBV6-6 and TRBJ2-5; 7 nucleotides agree with TRBD1. The J segment lost 1 base and the V segment lost 4 bases, leaving 3 bases of the junction unmatched. Germline V gives CDR1 MNHNY, CDR2 SVGAGI (reference sequence). The CDR3 loop spans 14 amino acids. The CDR3 protein is CASSSGQLQETQYF. DNA of the CDR3: TGTGCCAGCAGTTCGGGACAGCTCCAAGAGACCCAGTACTTC.

This clone was counted once. The gene calls are TRBV6-5 and TRBJ2-7; D ambiguous. V was clipped by 7 bases and J by 0 bases, with 4 bases between them. CDR1 and CDR2 (germline): MNHEY, SVGAGI. This CDR3 is 11 amino acids long. CDR3 DNA sequence: TGTGCCAGCATATCCTCCTACGAGCAGTACTTC. Its protein is CASISSYEQYF.

This clone was seen a handful of times. The chain has TRBV7-3 and TRBJ2-5, with D perhaps matching TRBD2 (6 bases). Per the germline V gene, CDR1 is SGHTA and CDR2 is FQGTGA. V was trimmed by 2 bases and J by 2 bases, leaving 9 bases between them. This CDR3 is built from 14 residues. CDR3 protein: CASSLLGGQETQYF. CDR3 coding DNA: TGTGCCAGCAGCTTATTAGGAGGGCAAGAGACCCAGTACTTC.

The chain has TRBV6-5 and TRBJ2-1; the match to TRBD2 covers 7 bases. Germline V CDR1 and CDR2: MNHEY, SVGAGI. The V gene end was trimmed by 7 bases and the J gene end by 9 bases; junction bases not matched to a gene: 6. The CDR3 extends over 12 amino acids. CDR3 DNA: TGTGCCAGCACCGGCCCGGGGGGTGAGCAGTTCTTC. It encodes CASTGPGGEQFF.

The chain has TRBV4-1 and TRBJ1-3; the D is unclear. The germline CDR1 and CDR2 sequences are MGHRA and YSYEKL. V was shortened by 1 base and J by 4 bases, with 8 bases between the two germline ends. This CDR3 region has 14 residues. In nucleotides, the CDR3 is TGCGCCAGCAGCCAAGTACTAATAGGAAACACCATATATTTT. It specifies CASSQVLIGNTIYF.

CDR3 DNA sequence: TGTGCCAGCAGTGAAGCCTTCGGTAATGAGCAGTTCTTC. Protein: CASSEAFGNEQFF. V usage is TRBV6-1 and J usage is TRBJ2-1; D is unresolved. Germline-derived CDR1 and CDR2 are MNHNS and SASEGT. The CDR3 is 13 amino acids. Trimming took off 0 bases at V and 7 bases at J, with 7 bases between the two ends.